This TCR beta chain was identified during a study of Graves' ophthalmopathy and Graves' hyperthyroidism. RNA transcripts were the source from which TCR beta CDR3 regions were amplified. After a first-round RT-PCR with HTBI primers, a second-round multiplex PCR was run. From the multiplex PCR reads, TCRdb called clonotypes with MiXCR, one entry per CDR3 protein. The sample includes approximately 640,000 distinct CDR3 sequences, about two fifths of them seen just once. Diagnostic conclusions were grounded in clinical symptoms, serum thyroxine, TRAb, thyroid ultrasound and orbital computed tomography. The TCR originated in an adult man with Graves' ophthalmopathy. The sample was peripheral blood.

CDR3: CASSFFPGTGTEAFF. The CDR3, as DNA: TGCGCCAGCAGCTTTTTCCCCGGGACAGGGACTGAAGCTTTCTTT. V and J are TRBV5-1 and TRBJ1-1; 9 bases match TRBD1. The ends lost 2 bases at V and 5 bases at J; junction bases unmatched: 7. Germline assignment: CDR1 SGHRS and CDR2 YFSETQ. The CDR3 length is 15 residues.